This TCR beta chain was retrieved from a study of T cells after yellow fever vaccination (dated by TCRdb to between 2019 and 2020). About the study as a whole: Libraries from fractions with low cell numbers were prepared with the SMART-Seq v4 Ultra Low Input RNA kit. To follow T-cell clones before and after both primary and booster YFV17D yellow fever vaccination, bulk TCR alpha and beta repertoires underwent longitudinal sequencing. Two healthy male donors made up the cohort, one aged 18 to 29 years and the other aged 30 to 40 years. Blood was drawn at multiple timepoints before and after primary and secondary immunization, with bulk PBMC replicates and cell subsets isolated. Paper-wide results and their limitations: After the booster, most clones that had expanded after primary vaccination were detected again (about 95% of CD4 and roughly nine tenths of CD8), suggesting broad maintenance of memory. A small share of clonotypes was detected in both CD4 and CD8 compartments, with the overlap likely arising from convergent recombination. Because only a couple of donors were included in the study, the extent to which the findings can be generalized is limited. The secondary T-cell response was found to be weaker but faster than the primary response, with a peak reached on day 5 rather than on day 15. Computational filtering was required because FACS-sorted repertoires could contain abundant contaminating clonotypes from the bulk population.

The germline V gene encodes CDR1 MDHEN and CDR2 SYDVKM. V is reduced by 3 bases and J by 1 base, leaving a spacing of 6 bases between them. The cysteine opens and the phenylalanine closes a CDR3 of 13 amino acids. Only CDR3 DNA is held: 39 bases, read in frame from base 1. A word on this clonotype: Its antigen remains unidentified. No base qualities exist here, and no much larger clone lies one base off it.

Read against the paper, the sample's treatment or condition label means: live attenuated yellow fever vaccine strain. PBMCs were isolated from peripheral blood using a standard Ficoll-Paque protocol. CD4 and CD8 T-cell fractions were isolated with Dynabeads CD4 and CD8 positive selection kits. TriZol was used to extract RNA from bulk PBMCs, CD4 and CD8 fractions, and dextramer-positive and dextramer-negative fractions. Sequenced on an Illumina NovaSeq 6000. TCR cDNA was synthesized by 5'RACE template switching, which introduced a universal primer site and unique molecular identifiers. cDNA synthesis was primed from both the TCR alpha and TCR beta constant segments. Two PCR steps were used to amplify libraries, with sample barcodes and sequencing adapters being added in the second step. Libraries were sequenced on Illumina HiSeq 2500 (2x100 bp) or NovaSeq (2x150 bp). Per the source publication's procedure: Demultiplexing of reads and collapsing into UMI consensus sequences were performed with MIGEC, and V(D)J alignment was carried out with MiXCR. Clonotypes responding to the vaccine were identified with edgeR on replicate PBMC samples, with the criteria of FDR below 0.01 and a log2 fold change above 5 up to day 15. CD4 or CD8 identity was assigned to each bulk clonotype according to whether the clonotype was present at higher abundance in the sequenced CD4 repertoire or the sequenced CD8 repertoire. In TCRdb, the public reads were trimmed at Q25 with fastp and aligned with MiXCR, with productive beta chains retained. Entries are consolidated by CDR3 protein sequence, retaining the most common genes and DNA. None of the V and J calls come from the authors' own analysis; TCRdb made them. The sample table shows approximately 160,000 distinct CDR3 sequences, and around 9% are seen once. The top ten constitute roughly a third of the sample.

The chain links TRBV28 with TRBJ2-5, and perhaps TRBD1 as D gene, on 5 matching bases. This TCR was recovered from a man aged 18 to 30 who received the YFV17D yellow fever vaccine. Sequences were derived from CD8+ T cells sorted from PBMCs, sampled 45 days after the yellow fever booster vaccination. CDR3 sequence: CASSFRVQETQYF. The nucleotides are TGTGCCAGCAGTTTCAGGGTCCAAGAGACCCAGTACTTC.